A single sample gave rise to the 6 T cell receptor beta chains below, sequenced in a study of human CD8 memory T cell subsets. UMI-labeled 5' RACE was the method by which TCR beta libraries were made. TCRdb re-analyzed the 5' RACE reads; it lists each CDR3 protein once, without DNA. The data show about 6,200 distinct CDR3 sequences, and the top ten clones hold about 40%. Input material: CD8+ effector memory T cells (TEM) sorted from PBMCs. Sample subset: effector memory CD8 T cells, CCR7- CD45RO+ CD95+. These receptors originate from a human donor in good health.

CDR3 in amino acids: CASSPPGQGFETQYF. The chain joins TRBV6-2 or TRBV6-3 to TRBJ2-5; TCRdb's D call, TRBD1, is unchecked because there is no DNA. Germline V gene lookup returns CDR1 MNHEY and CDR2 SVGEGT. This CDR3 is built from 15 residues.

This sequence joins TRBV14 and TRBJ1-3. There are 15 residues in the CDR3. Germline assignment: CDR1 SGHDN and CDR2 FVKESK. The CDR3 loop reads CASSHAIRAGNTIYF.

This clonotype is called medium-sized based on its frequency. The V call is TRBV7-8, the J call TRBJ2-3; TCRdb reports TRBD1, a call that lacks DNA to check it against. Germline V gene data show CDR1 as SGHVS and CDR2 as FQNEAQ. CDR3 length: 19 amino acids. This CDR3 reads CASSLRRTGDRPSTDTQYF.

This sequence joins TRBV27 and TRBJ2-1; the D call of TRBD2 rests on TCRdb alone, since no DNA is present to check it. Germline V gene lookup returns CDR1 MNHEY and CDR2 SMNVEV (reference sequence). The CDR3 has 17 residues. The CDR3 here is CASSLWASGGLPNEQFF.

This chain joins TRBV4-1 and TRBJ2-1; TCRdb's D gene call, TRBD1, goes unchecked for lack of DNA. The germline CDR1 and CDR2 sequences are MGHRA and YSYEKL. This CDR3 has 15 residues. The CDR3 spells CASSQEGTPNNEQFF.

J is TRBJ2-7 and V is TRBV29-1; checking the TCRdb D call of TRBD2 is not possible without DNA. The CDR3 has 15 amino acids. CDR1 and CDR2 (germline): SQVTM, ANQGSEA. The CDR3 sequence is CSVGDRTSGSYEQYF.